Each of the 15 T cell receptor beta chains below was sequenced from the same sample in a study of a mutant IDH1 vaccine in newly diagnosed glioma. Libraries were prepared by immunoSEQ multiplex PCR; TCRdb keeps only in-frame clonotypes and omits some of them. This sample has roughly 51,000 clones, with 80% to 90% found just once. The sample's time point: week 23, last vaccination. The content of each vaccine dose was 300 ug of mutant IDH1 20-mer peptide, and topical imiquimod accompanied it. Antigen specificity for these receptors is unknown. The sample consisted of PBMCs, taken from a glioma patient whose treatment included an IDH1 peptide vaccine. Receptors originate from a woman aged 40 to 50 with glioma. Some clones in this sample may be carry-over from other donors' samples.

This clone appeared a single time. The genes are TRBV25-1 and TRBJ1-2; D not resolved. CDR1 is MGHDK, CDR2 SYGVNS, per germline. The CDR3 length is 14 residues. The V and J ends lost 0 bases and 7 bases respectively, with 12 bases between them. The CDR3 region has the DNA TGTGCCAGCAGTGAATATGGCTCAGCGAGTGGCTACACCTTC. Protein product: CASSEYGSASGYTF.

This CDR3 is CASSFDRPGTEAFF. DNA for the CDR3: TGTGCCAGCAGCTTTGACAGACCCGGGACTGAAGCTTTCTTT. The genes are TRBV7-9 and TRBJ1-1; possibly TRBD1 for D (5 bases). The ends were cut back, 3 bases at V and 5 bases at J, with 13 bases in the middle. Germline assignment: CDR1 SEHNR and CDR2 FQNEAQ (reference sequence). This CDR3 is built from 14 residues.

The rearrangement joins TRBV5-1 to TRBJ2-2; D call uncertain. Germline CDR1 and CDR2: SGHRS and YFSETQ. The V and J ends lost 3 bases and 5 bases respectively, with 14 bases between them. This CDR3 region has 15 residues. CDR3: CASSYGPPGTGELFF. In DNA form, the CDR3 reads TGCGCCAGCAGCTACGGGCCCCCTGGGACCGGGGAGCTGTTTTTT.

The chain joins TRBV29-1 to TRBJ2-3; D gene unclear. The CDR3 consists of 12 residues. From germline, CDR1 is SQVTM and CDR2 ANQGSEA. The germline V and J ends were trimmed by 3 bases and 4 bases, with 8 bases remaining between them. CDR3 loop: CSVDGIADTQYF. DNA of the CDR3: TGCAGCGTTGACGGTATCGCAGATACGCAGTATTTT.

V gene TRBV15 combines with J gene TRBJ2-1, with TRBD2 matching over 9 bases. The CDR3 contains 15 residues. Germline V gene lookup returns CDR1 LNHNV and CDR2 YYDKDF (reference sequence). Trimming took 4 bases from V and 7 from J; bases not matched to a gene: 8. CDR3 nucleotide sequence: TGTGCCACCAGCACGGTACTAGCGGGTTTAAATGAGCAGTTCTTC. This encodes CATSTVLAGLNEQFF.

This sequence joins TRBV7-9 and TRBJ2-7; 7 bases are shared with TRBD1. Trimming cost V 5 bases and J 4 bases; bases outside gene matches: 8. The CDR3 has 14 residues. Germline lookup yields CDR1 SEHNR and CDR2 FQNEAQ (reference sequence). CDR3 DNA: TGTGCCAGCAGCCCCTCGGGCAGGGGGTACGAGCAGTACTTC. This translates into CASSPSGRGYEQYF.

The chain links TRBV11-2 to TRBJ2-7; D is unresolved. The CDR3 spans 16 residues. Trimming left V 5 bases short and J 2 bases short, with 19 bases between. Germline-derived CDR1 and CDR2 are SGHAT and FQNNGV. The CDR3 region has the DNA TGTGCCAGCAGCCCCATAGGGCGAACGGCTACCTACGAGCAGTACTTC. Its translation: CASSPIGRTATYEQYF.

This chain uses TRBV29-1 with TRBJ1-2; tentative D call: TRBD1 (6 bases). The length of the CDR3 is 11 residues. Trimming stripped 4 bases from V and 8 bases from J, with 11 bases between. Germline V gives CDR1 SQVTM, CDR2 ANQGSEA. Written as DNA, the CDR3 is TGCAGCGTTGGGCACAGGGTCGGCTACACCTTC. This translates into CSVGHRVGYTF. Together with reference TRBV29-1 and TRBJ1-2, the CDR3 gives the full variable domain: SAVISQKPSRDICQRGTSLTIQCQVDSQVTMMFWYRQQPGQSLTLIATANQGSEATYESGFVIDKFPISRPNLTFSTLTVSNMSPEDSSIYLCSVGHRVGYTFGSGTRLTVV.

The chain is built from TRBV7-3 and TRBJ2-2, with TRBD2 matching over 12 bases. This CDR3 comprises 14 residues. V shed 4 bases, J shed 8 bases, and the junction held 2 bases outside the gene matches. Germline CDR1 SGHTA, CDR2 FQGTGA. The CDR3 region has the DNA TGTGCCAGCAGCTCGACTAGCGGGGGAGGGGAGCTGTTTTTT. Residues: CASSSTSGGGELFF.

This clone has only a few counts. The chain couples TRBV6-6 to TRBJ1-1, with unresolved D. CDR3 length equals 13 residues. Germline CDR1 reads MNHNY; CDR2 reads SVGAGI (reference sequence). Trimming took 4 bases from V and 1 from J, leaving 7 bases between them. The CDR3 sequence: CASSSTENTEAFF. For the CDR3, the DNA is TGTGCCAGCAGTTCAACAGAGAACACTGAAGCTTTCTTT.

The genes are TRBV13 and TRBJ2-3, with 9 bases matching TRBD2. V shed 9 bases, J shed 1 base, and the junction held 5 bases outside the gene matches. CDR1 and CDR2 (germline): PRHDT, FYEKMQ (reference sequence). The CDR3 sequence is 14 residues long. DNA for the CDR3: TGTGCCAGTCTTTTAGCGGGGGGCACAGATACGCAGTATTTT. This codes for CASLLAGGTDTQYF.

The chain combines TRBV29-1 with TRBJ2-2; D not certain. V lost 4 bases to trimming and J lost 4 bases, with 7 bases between them. The CDR3 has 12 residues. Germline V gives CDR1 SQVTM, CDR2 ANQGSEA. CDR3 in amino acids: CSVGPGTGELFF. The CDR3 DNA reads as TGCAGCGTTGGGCCCGGCACCGGGGAGCTGTTTTTT.

This rearrangement joins TRBV18 to TRBJ1-5, with D perhaps matching TRBD1 (5 bases). Germline values: CDR1 KGHSH, CDR2 LQKENI. This CDR3 comprises 17 residues. V was cut by 1 base and J by 5 bases, with 18 bases left in between. CDR3 amino acids: CASSPQRRDRGDQPQHF. The DNA for the CDR3 is TGTGCCAGCTCACCACAAAGACGGGACCGTGGGGATCAGCCCCAGCATTTT.

The chain couples TRBV14 to TRBJ1-3, with D uncertain. V lost 4 bases to trimming and J lost 11 bases, with 18 bases between them. CDR3 length: 14 residues. Germline CDR1 reads SGHDN; CDR2 reads FVKESK. The CDR3: CASSLSSEGRAIYF. The CDR3 DNA is TGTGCCAGCAGCCTATCCTCGGAGGGTAGGGCCATATATTTT. Together with reference TRBV14 and TRBJ1-3, the CDR3 gives the full variable domain: EAGVTQFPSHSVIEKGQTVTLRCDPISGHDNLYWYRRVMGKEIKFLLHFVKESKQDESGMPNNRFLAERTGGTYSTLKVQPAELEDSGVYFCASSLSSEGRAIYFGEGSWLTVV.

CDR3 in DNA: TGTGCCATCAGTTCCGGGACATGGGATTCACCCCTCCACTTT. This translates into CAISSGTWDSPLHF. The V call is TRBV10-3, the J call TRBJ1-6, with TRBD1 as a possible D gene (6 bases). CDR1 is ENHRY and CDR2 is SYGVKD in the germline V gene. V lost 5 bases, J lost 8 bases, and 13 bases lay in between. The CDR3 has 14 amino acids.